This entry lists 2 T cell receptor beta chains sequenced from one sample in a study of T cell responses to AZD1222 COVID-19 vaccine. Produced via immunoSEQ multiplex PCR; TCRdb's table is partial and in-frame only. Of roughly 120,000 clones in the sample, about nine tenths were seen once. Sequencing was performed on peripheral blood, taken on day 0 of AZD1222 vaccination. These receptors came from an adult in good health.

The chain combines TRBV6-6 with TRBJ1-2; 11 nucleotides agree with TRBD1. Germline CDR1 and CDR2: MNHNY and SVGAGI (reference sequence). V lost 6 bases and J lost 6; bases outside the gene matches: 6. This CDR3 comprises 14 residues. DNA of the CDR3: TGTGCCAGCAGCCATAGGGACAGGGGGAATGGCTACACCTTC. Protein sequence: CASSHRDRGNGYTF.

The CDR3 is CASSELAGPSHSYEQYF. The CDR3 bases are TGTGCCAGCAGCGAACTAGCGGGGCCGTCCCATTCCTACGAGCAGTACTTC. V gene TRBV7-2 combines with J gene TRBJ2-7; 10 nucleotides match TRBD2. V dropped 5 bases and J dropped 1; count of bases not matched to a gene: 11. CDR1 SGHTA and CDR2 FQGNSA come from the germline V gene. This CDR3 has 17 amino acids.